The 7 T cell receptor beta chains below all came from one sample that was sequenced in a study of blood T cell repertoires in COVID-19. Clones were read by immunoSEQ multiplex PCR, and TCRdb kept only the in-frame ones, dropping some. Among more than 80,000 clones, about 92% were seen once, and the ten largest hold 6.5% to 8.5%. The sequenced sample consisted of peripheral blood. These receptor sequences come from a man between 18 and 35 years old with COVID-19, enrolled during active disease.

Notes on this clone: One junction end disagrees with the germline gene, perhaps due to a read error. V and J are TRBV24-1 and TRBJ1-4; unclear D gene. The CDR3 is 12 amino acids. Germline V gene data show CDR1 as KGHDR and CDR2 as SFDVKD. The CDR3 sequence is CATKRGREKLLF. CDR3 in DNA: TGTGCCACCAAACGAGGTCGGGAAAAACTGCTTTTT.

The chain has TRBV23-1 and TRBJ1-5; the D gene is possibly TRBD1 (6 bases). TRBV23-1 is an ORF, with its function uncertain. The V end lost 4 bases, the J end lost 2 bases, and 21 bases lay between the germline ends. The CDR3 consists of 18 residues. The CDR3, as DNA: TGCGCCAGCAGTCGACAGACAGGTTTGGAGTTTGGCAATCAGCCCCAGCATTTT. Protein sequence: CASSRQTGLEFGNQPQHF.

This clone came up once. The gene calls are TRBV29-1 and TRBJ2-1; TRBD2 matches 7 bases. The length of the CDR3 is 17 residues. V shed 5 bases and J 3 bases; nucleotides not matched to a gene: 16. CDR1 and CDR2 from the germline V gene are SQVTM and ANQGSEA. Here the CDR3 DNA reads TGCAGCGTTACTACCCCTTTCGGGCTAGCGGTCTACAATGAGCAGTTCTTC. Amino acid sequence: CSVTTPFGLAVYNEQFF.

The chain joins TRBV6-2 or TRBV6-3 to TRBJ2-7; no reliable D call. The germline gives CDR1 MNHEY, CDR2 SVGEGT. Trimming stripped 5 bases from V and 2 bases from J, with 4 bases between. This CDR3 comprises 11 residues. The DNA of the CDR3 is TGTGCCAGCAGTCCCGCCTACGAGCAGTACTTC. It translates to CASSPAYEQYF.

The sample holds a few counts of this clone. The chain joins TRBV18 to TRBJ2-1, with TRBD2 identical over 7 bases. Germline V gene lookup returns CDR1 KGHSH and CDR2 LQKENI. V lost 6 bases to trimming and J lost 0 bases; unmatched junction nucleotides: 5. The CDR3 has 15 amino acids. DNA for the CDR3: TGTGCCAGCTCTAGCGGGTTCAGCTCCTACAATGAGCAGTTCTTC. This gives the protein CASSSGFSSYNEQFF. The variable domain in full, completed from reference TRBV18 and TRBJ2-1, reads NAGVMQNPRHLVRRRGQEARLRCSPMKGHSHVYWYRQLPEEGLKFMVYLQKENIIDESGMPKERFSAEFPKEGPSILRIQQVVRGDSAAYFCASSSGFSSYNEQFFGPGTRLTVL.

The rearrangement links TRBV29-1 to TRBJ1-1; D call uncertain. CDR3 size: 13 residues. The germline V gene has CDR1 SQVTM and CDR2 ANQGSEA. Trimming left V 5 bases short and J 8 bases short, with 18 bases between. The CDR3: CSVSPLGPREAFF. As DNA, the CDR3 is TGCAGCGTTTCCCCGCTTGGTCCCAGGGAAGCTTTCTTT. Full variable domain (missing parts from reference TRBV29-1 and TRBJ1-1): SAVISQKPSRDICQRGTSLTIQCQVDSQVTMMFWYRQQPGQSLTLIATANQGSEATYESGFVIDKFPISRPNLTFSTLTVSNMSPEDSSIYLCSVSPLGPREAFFGQGTRLTVV.

This rearrangement joins TRBV7-2 to TRBJ2-7, with a tentative D call TRBD1 (5 bases). Germline CDR1 SGHTA, CDR2 FQGNSA. V lost 7 bases and J lost 7, with 20 bases in between. This CDR3 is 14 amino acids long. DNA of the CDR3: TGTGCCAGCACCCAGCAGGGAATAGGTCGAGAGCAGTACTTC. Its translation: CASTQQGIGREQYF. Full variable domain (rest looked up from reference TRBV7-2 and TRBJ2-7): GAGVSQSPSNKVTEKGKDVELRCDPISGHTALYWYRQSLGQGLEFLIYFQGNSAPDKSGLPSDRFSAERTGGSVSTLTIQRTQQEDSAVYLCASTQQGIGREQYFGPGTRLTVT.